Listed below are T cell receptor beta chains from one sample, sequenced in a study of CD8 T cells in Susac syndrome. TCRdb passed the immunoSEQ multiplex PCR reads through MiXCR, listing each CDR3 protein once. In the table there are 400,000 to 550,000 distinct CDR3 sequences, approximately 89% of which are singletons. Sample: CD8+ T cells from PBMCs. The receptors originated from a human donor with multiple sclerosis. The CDR3 runs from the conserved cysteine through the conserved F or W. D genes are given only for firm matches. Only part of the rows carry a size: once, few, many, or a class if the clone is expanded.

d_call,v_call,j_call,clone_size,cdr3_aa,cdr3_nt
-,TRBV6-5,TRBJ1-1,-,CASSFMGLTTEAFF,TGTGCCAGCAGTTTCATGGGCTTGACCACTGAAGCTTTCTTT
TRBD1,TRBV9,TRBJ1-2,-,CASSVADRGVFIDGYTF,TGTGCCAGCAGCGTAGCAGACAGGGGCGTTTTCATAGATGGCTACACCTTC
-,TRBV27,TRBJ2-7,-,CASSTAGPYYEQYF,TGTGCCAGCTCAACGGCCGGGCCTTACTACGAGCAGTACTTC
-,TRBV6-1,TRBJ1-6,-,CASSAGTAYNSPLHF,TGTGCCAGCAGTGCCGGGACGGCATATAATTCACCCCTCCACTTT
-,TRBV9,TRBJ2-2,-,CASSIGGATERTGELFF,TGTGCCAGCTCGATAGGGGGGGCGACAGAACGCACCGGGGAGCTGTTTTTT
-,TRBV10-1,TRBJ2-6,-,CASSPGDSLSSGANVLTF,TGCGCCAGCAGCCCGGGGGACAGCCTTTCCTCTGGGGCCAACGTCCTGACTTTC
-,TRBV5-6,TRBJ1-4,-,CASSLGYLGLVDEKLFF,TGTGCCAGCAGCTTGGGCTATTTAGGGTTAGTGGATGAAAAACTGTTTTTT
-,TRBV19,TRBJ2-2,-,CATRGYVVNTGELFF,TGTGCCACCAGAGGTTACGTGGTAAACACCGGGGAGCTGTTTTTT
-,TRBV6-5,TRBJ2-7,few,CASSYSYRGSYEQYF,TGTGCCAGCAGTTACTCTTATAGGGGGTCCTACGAGCAGTACTTC
-,TRBV7-9,TRBJ2-3,once,CASSFFWRDEFFTDTQYF,TGTGCCAGCAGCTTTTTTTGGAGAGACGAATTCTTCACAGATACGCAGTATTTT
-,TRBV19,TRBJ1-1,-,CASSIVLDDTEAFF,TGTGCCAGTAGTATAGTTTTAGACGACACTGAAGCTTTCTTT
-,TRBV6-1,TRBJ2-1,once,CASSPQPGHFYNEQFF,TGTGCCAGCAGTCCCCAACCGGGACATTTCTACAATGAGCAGTTCTTC
-,TRBV7-9,TRBJ2-7,-,CASSSEQHLMSQYF,TGTGCCAGCAGCTCGGAACAGCACCTGATGTCGCAGTACTTC
-,TRBV20-1,TRBJ2-3,-,CSAPGRDVDTQYF,TGCAGTGCTCCCGGCAGGGACGTAGATACGCAGTATTTT
-,TRBV15,TRBJ1-2,-,CATSGDKVFYGYTF,TGTGCCACCAGCGGGGACAAGGTATTTTATGGCTACACCTTC
-,TRBV19,TRBJ1-1,-,CASSIAMNTEAFF,TGTGCCAGTAGTATAGCCATGAACACTGAAGCTTTCTTT
-,TRBV21-1,TRBJ2-5,-,CASSKGWVPKETQYF,TGTGCCAGCAGCAAAGGTTGGGTACCGAAAGAGACCCAGTACTTC
TRBD2,TRBV9,TRBJ2-1,-,CASGIPTSGAYNEQFF,TGTGCCAGCGGGATACCGACTAGCGGCGCCTACAATGAGCAGTTCTTC
TRBD1,TRBV20-1,TRBJ2-7,-,CSARDQGQGSYEQYF,TGCAGTGCTAGAGATCAGGGACAGGGATCTTACGAGCAGTACTTC
TRBD1,TRBV9,TRBJ1-1,-,CASSVEGAGTEAFF,TGTGCCAGCAGCGTTGAGGGGGCGGGCACTGAAGCTTTCTTT
-,TRBV18,TRBJ2-7,-,CASSPRTGYEQYF,TGTGCCAGCTCTCCCAGGACGGGTTACGAGCAGTACTTC
TRBD2,TRBV5-1,TRBJ2-7,-,CASSFTPSGLAGDLSYEQYF,TGCGCCAGCAGCTTCACTCCTTCTGGACTAGCGGGAGACCTATCCTACGAGCAGTACTTC
TRBD1,TRBV2,TRBJ2-1,-,CATPSPGTDGNEQFF,TGTGCCACCCCCTCCCCCGGGACAGATGGAAATGAGCAGTTCTTC
-,TRBV2,TRBJ2-7,few,CASSEFGSYEQYF,TGTGCCAGCAGTGAATTCGGCTCCTACGAGCAGTACTTC
TRBD2,TRBV13,TRBJ2-7,-,CASSLGTSGYYEQYF,TGTGCCAGCAGTCTTGGGACTAGCGGATACTACGAGCAGTACTTC
-,TRBV4-1,TRBJ1-1,-,CASSQGGITEAFF,TGCGCCAGCAGCCAAGGAGGGATCACTGAAGCTTTCTTT
TRBD2,TRBV30,TRBJ2-1,-,CAWSVGREPDEQFF,TGTGCCTGGAGTGTAGGGCGGGAGCCAGATGAGCAGTTCTTC
-,TRBV5-5,TRBJ1-2,once,CASSFVEGGGIYGYTF,TGTGCCAGCAGCTTCGTCGAGGGGGGGGGAATCTATGGCTACACCTTC
-,TRBV15,TRBJ1-2,-,CATSTFIDGGGYTF,TGTGCCACCAGCACTTTCATAGACGGTGGTGGCTACACCTTC
TRBD2,TRBV7-6,TRBJ2-3,few,CASSLTSGYTDTQYF,TGTGCCAGCAGTCTGACTAGCGGGTACACAGATACGCAGTATTTT
TRBD2,TRBV20-1,TRBJ2-7,-,CSARPSGRHLSLEQYF,TGCAGTGCTAGACCTAGCGGGAGGCACCTCTCTCTCGAGCAGTACTTC
TRBD2,TRBV6-4,TRBJ2-1,-,CASSVASSGGYNEQFF,TGTGCCAGCAGCGTTGCCTCTAGCGGGGGATACAATGAGCAGTTCTTC
-,TRBV2,TRBJ2-7,-,CASSGRQYPDEQYF,TGTGCCAGCAGTGGTCGCCAGTACCCTGACGAGCAGTACTTC
-,TRBV7-9,TRBJ2-3,-,CASSLVGVFSTDTQYF,TGTGCCAGCAGCTTAGTAGGGGTCTTCAGCACAGATACGCAGTATTTT
TRBD2,TRBV27,TRBJ2-1,-,CAGSGGLAVYNEQFF,TGTGCCGGCAGTGGGGGACTAGCGGTCTACAATGAGCAGTTCTTC
-,TRBV4-1,TRBJ1-1,-,CASSQEEYTEAFF,TGCGCCAGCAGCCAAGAAGAGTACACTGAAGCTTTCTTT
-,TRBV6-1,TRBJ2-7,-,CASSRIALHEQYF,TGTGCCAGCAGTCGAATCGCCCTCCACGAGCAGTACTTC
-,TRBV9,TRBJ2-1,-,CASSPYIVSSYNEQFF,TGTGCCAGCAGCCCCTATATTGTGAGCTCCTACAATGAGCAGTTCTTC
-,TRBV7-9,TRBJ1-2,-,CASSLLTVRHYGYTF,TGTGCCAGCAGCTTACTGACCGTGAGGCACTATGGCTACACCTTC
-,TRBV27,TRBJ1-5,once,CASARGAHLQGNQPQHF,TGTGCCAGTGCCCGGGGGGCTCACCTTCAGGGCAATCAGCCCCAGCATTTT
-,TRBV6-5,TRBJ1-1,-,CASSYSGATEAFF,TGTGCCAGCAGTTACTCGGGAGCCACTGAAGCTTTCTTT
-,TRBV3-1,TRBJ1-3,-,CASSQGQYSGNTIYF,TGTGCCAGCAGCCAAGGACAGTATTCTGGAAACACCATATATTTT
TRBD1,TRBV19,TRBJ2-7,-,CASSIGTGGAEQYF,TGTGCCAGTAGTATCGGGACAGGGGGCGCCGAGCAGTACTTC
-,TRBV11-2,TRBJ1-2,-,CASSLGGPELNYGYTF,TGTGCCAGCAGCTTAGGGGGCCCAGAGCTCAACTATGGCTACACCTTC
-,TRBV4-2,TRBJ2-3,once,CASSQDPNGVLSGTDTQYF,TGTGCCAGCAGCCAAGATCCGAATGGGGTTTTATCAGGCACAGATACGCAGTATTTT
-,TRBV5-1,TRBJ2-7,-,CASSDPGTGSYEQYF,TGCGCCAGCAGCGACCCCGGGACGGGCTCCTACGAGCAGTACTTC
-,TRBV6-6,TRBJ2-1,-,CASSYSPVNEQFF,TGTGCCAGCAGTTACTCCCCGGTCAATGAGCAGTTCTTC
-,TRBV12-3/TRBV12-4,TRBJ1-1,-,CASSLGAASTEAFF,TGTGCCAGCAGTTTGGGGGCCGCGAGCACTGAAGCTTTCTTT
TRBD1,TRBV27,TRBJ2-7,-,CASTPPGQPYEQYF,TGTGCCAGCACCCCCCCGGGACAGCCTTACGAGCAGTACTTC
-,TRBV20-1,TRBJ1-2,-,CSASVTGRGRGYTF,TGCAGTGCTAGTGTTACAGGGCGCGGGCGTGGCTACACCTTC
TRBD2,TRBV6-5,TRBJ2-7,once,CASGLAGPSYEQYF,TGTGCCAGTGGACTAGCGGGCCCCTCCTACGAGCAGTACTTC
-,TRBV5-1,TRBJ2-7,-,CASTAPGAYEQYF,TGCGCCAGCACGGCCCCTGGAGCCTACGAGCAGTACTTC
-,TRBV19,TRBJ1-5,-,CASSSLSSNQPQFF,TGTGCCAGTAGTAGTCTAAGTAGCAATCAGCCCCAGTTTTTT
TRBD1,TRBV27,TRBJ1-4,once,CASSLTGWSEKLFF,TGTGCCAGCAGTTTGACAGGGTGGAGTGAAAAACTGTTTTTT